These 21 T cell receptor beta chains originate from one sample sequenced in a study of T cell repertoires in cytomegalovirus infection. TCRdb processed the reads anew with MiXCR; each CDR3 protein has one entry. The profile shows 900,000 to 950,000 distinct CDR3 sequences, 25% to 40% of them singletons. No cognate antigen is known for these TCRs. Source: cultured CD8+ T cells from PBMCs, taken from culture after CMV antigen stimulation. The origin of the receptors is a human donor in good health (CMV status not recorded). Some clones in this sample may be carry-over from other donors' samples.

The gene calls are TRBV6-2 or TRBV6-3 and TRBJ1-1, with 8 positions matching TRBD1. Trimming at V came to 10 bases and at J to 7 bases, leaving 8 bases not matched to a gene. CDR1 is MNHEY and CDR2 is SVGEGT in the germline V gene. The CDR3 totals 12 residues. CDR3 sequence: CATCQGAGEAFF. In DNA, the CDR3 is TGTGCCACCTGTCAGGGGGCAGGTGAAGCTTTCTTT.

This rearrangement joins TRBV5-4 to TRBJ2-1; possible D gene TRBD1, 6 bases. In germline, CDR1 is SGHNT, CDR2 YYREEE (reference sequence). The CDR3 contains 17 residues. V lost 4 bases and J lost 0, with 17 bases in between. The DNA for the CDR3 is TGTGCCAGCAGCCTGTTAACAGGGCCGCTCTCCTACAATGAGCAGTTCTTC. Translated: CASSLLTGPLSYNEQFF.

This clonotype was recorded a few times. Written as DNA, the CDR3 is TGTGCCAGCAGCGCCGTTGGGGCGGGGACCTACGAGCAGTACTTC. Protein product: CASSAVGAGTYEQYF. This rearrangement joins TRBV14 to TRBJ2-7, with D perhaps TRBD2 (6 bases). The CDR3 covers 15 residues. Germline loops: CDR1 SGHDN, CDR2 FVKESK. Trimming removed 5 bases from V and 2 bases from J, with 16 bases in between.

This clonotype was observed once. One end of the junction fails to match germline, which may point to a read error. The V gene is TRBV19, the J gene TRBJ1-4; D is perhaps TRBD1 (5 bases). CDR3 length: 15 amino acids. The germline V gene has CDR1 LNHDA and CDR2 SQIVND (reference sequence). The CDR3 spells CACSSPRDGNEKLFF. The CDR3 DNA reads TGTGCCTGTAGTTCGCCTCGGGACGGGAATGAAAAACTGTTTTTT.

This sequence joins TRBV28 and TRBJ2-1; unclear D gene. V was pared by 3 bases and J by 1 base, with 7 bases between. The CDR3 spans 14 residues. The germline V gene has CDR1 MDHEN and CDR2 SYDVKM. The CDR3 spells CASSFVTSYNEQFF. CDR3 coding DNA: TGTGCCAGCAGTTTTGTGACTTCCTACAATGAGCAGTTCTTC.

The J gene is TRBJ2-5, the V gene TRBV6-2 or TRBV6-3, with 7 nucleotides matching TRBD1. The junction had 4 bases not matched to a gene; V was cut back by 1 base and J by 2 bases. This CDR3 comprises 15 residues. Germline V gene data show CDR1 as MNHEY and CDR2 as SVGEGT. Here the CDR3 reads CASSYLRGPQETQYF. In nucleotides, the CDR3 is TGTGCCAGCAGTTACTTGAGGGGGCCTCAAGAGACCCAGTACTTC.

This clonotype was seen once. The genes are TRBV6-1 and TRBJ2-1, with 9 bases aligning to TRBD1. The J call may be faulty, since TRBJ2-7 better matches the DNA end. The CDR3 is 16 residues long. Germline V lookup: CDR1 MNHNS, CDR2 SASEGT. The CDR3 sequence: CASSPGQGRSYNEQYF. The DNA of the CDR3 is TGTGCCAGCAGTCCCGGACAGGGGCGGTCCTACAATGAGCAGTACTTC.

As for this clonotype: A single base separates this from a much larger clone, so it may be a read error. The chain couples TRBV29-1 to TRBJ2-1; 7 positions match TRBD1. This CDR3 has 14 residues. V gave up 6 bases and J gave up 5 bases; unmatched junction bases: 10. Germline V lookup: CDR1 SQVTM, CDR2 ANQGSEA. The CDR3 protein is CSVSGTVANNEQFF. CDR3 nucleotides: TGCAGCGTCTCCGGGACAGTCGCCAACAATGAGCAGTTCTTC.

The CDR3 region has the DNA TGCGCCAGCAGCGGATCCCCATTGGGCTACAATGAGCAGTTCTTC. Its protein product is CASSGSPLGYNEQFF. V is TRBV4-1 and J is TRBJ2-1; D remains ambiguous. The germline V gene encodes CDR1 MGHRA and CDR2 YSYEKL. Trimming stripped 5 bases from V and 3 bases from J, with 14 bases between. The CDR3 loop spans 15 amino acids.

This clonotype was observed a handful of times. V is TRBV6-5 and J is TRBJ1-5, with D possibly TRBD1 on 5 matching bases. This CDR3 spans 17 amino acids. V was shortened by 8 bases and J by 0 bases, with 20 bases between the two germline ends. Germline lookup yields CDR1 MNHEY and CDR2 SVGAGI. The CDR3 region is CASGAQGYALSNQPQHF. In nucleotides, the CDR3 is TGTGCCAGCGGGGCCCAGGGTTACGCTCTTAGCAATCAGCCCCAGCATTTT.

This clonotype showed up just a few times. V and J are TRBV12-3 or TRBV12-4 and TRBJ2-1; possible D gene TRBD1, 6 bases. Trimming took 6 bases from V and 9 from J, leaving 12 bases between them. The CDR3 has 12 amino acids. The CDR3 loop reads CASRYREFEQFF. For the CDR3, the DNA is TGTGCCAGCAGGTACAGGGAGTTTGAGCAGTTCTTC.

This clonotype was seen a handful of times. The CDR3 spells CASSSLRGAGANVLTF. The CDR3, as DNA: TGTGCCAGCAGCTCTCTACGGGGGGCTGGGGCCAACGTCCTGACTTTC. The chain is built from TRBV7-9 and TRBJ2-6; 7 bases agree with TRBD2. In germline, CDR1 is SEHNR, CDR2 FQNEAQ (reference sequence). V gave up 4 bases and J gave up 2 bases; unmatched junction bases: 5. The CDR3 totals 16 residues.

The chain uses TRBV18 and TRBJ2-7; weak D call: TRBD2 (6 bases). This CDR3 contains 14 residues. The ends were cut back, 3 bases at V and 4 bases at J, with 13 bases in the middle. CDR1 KGHSH and CDR2 LQKENI come from the germline V gene. CDR3 nucleotide sequence: TGTGCCAGCTCACCGGAGGGTCAGCAGTACGAGCAGTACGTC. It specifies CASSPEGQQYEQYV.

Points on this clonotype: Sequence at one end of the junction differs from germline and may be a read error. The rearrangement uses TRBV6-2 or TRBV6-3 and TRBJ2-2; D gene unclear. Germline V gene lookup returns CDR1 MNHEY and CDR2 SVGEGT. The CDR3 contains 16 residues. CDR3 in amino acids: CASSELAGLYTEELFF. The CDR3, as DNA: TGTGCCAGCAGTGAACTGGCAGGCCTGTACACCGAGGAGCTGTTTTTT.

CDR3 sequence (DNA): TGTGCCAGCAGGTCGGGCGAGACCAGAATGAACACTGAAGCTTTCTTT. It is translated as CASRSGETRMNTEAFF. The V gene is TRBV7-9, the J gene TRBJ1-1; D ambiguous. Germline values: CDR1 SEHNR, CDR2 FQNEAQ (reference sequence). The V end lost 6 bases, the J end lost 0 bases, and 17 bases lay between the germline ends. The CDR3 runs to 16 residues.

The V and J genes are TRBV7-9 and TRBJ2-7, with D possibly being TRBD2 (5 bases). The CDR3 extends over 12 amino acids. Germline assignment: CDR1 SEHNR and CDR2 FQNEAQ (reference sequence). The CDR3 bases are TGTGCCAGCAGCCACGACGAACGGACTCTCGACGTC. Amino acid sequence: CASSHDERTLDV.

V usage is TRBV28 and J usage is TRBJ1-4, with no clear D. This CDR3 comprises 15 residues. Trimming took off 0 bases at V and 0 bases at J, with 5 bases between the two ends. The V gene's germline CDR1 is MDHEN and CDR2 SYDVKM. The CDR3 here is CASSLWDTTNEKLFF. The CDR3 DNA reads as TGTGCCAGCAGTTTATGGGATACAACTAATGAAAAACTGTTTTTT.

The chain links TRBV27 to TRBJ1-2; 9 bases are a match to TRBD1. Germline values: CDR1 MNHEY, CDR2 SMNVEV (reference sequence). This CDR3 region has 12 residues. J lost 6 bases, V lost 7 bases, and 3 bases had no gene match. The CDR3 DNA reads as TGTGCCAGCATGGGACAGGGTAATGGCTACACCTTC. Its translation is CASMGQGNGYTF.

This clonotype has a handful of counts. This chain connects TRBV7-6 to TRBJ2-2, with D unresolved. From germline, CDR1 is SGHVS and CDR2 FNYEAQ. CDR3 size: 12 residues. The germline V and J ends were trimmed by 10 bases and 4 bases, with 10 bases remaining between them. CDR3 sequence: CATLLGTGELFF. The CDR3 bases are TGTGCCACCCTCTTGGGCACCGGGGAGCTGTTTTTT.

The rearrangement joins TRBV6-5 to TRBJ2-5; 8 bases fit TRBD1. The CDR3 contains 13 residues. Per germline, CDR1 MNHEY and CDR2 SVGAGI. The V and J ends lost 4 bases and 5 bases, in that order; junction bases with no gene match: 3. The CDR3: CASSSGGSETQYF. The DNA of the CDR3 is TGTGCCAGCAGTTCAGGGGGCTCGGAGACCCAGTACTTC.

This clonotype turned up a few times. V is TRBV19 and J is TRBJ2-2, with D hard to call. This CDR3 is built from 14 residues. The V gene's germline CDR1 is LNHDA and CDR2 SQIVND (reference sequence). The V end was cut by 4 bases, the J end by 0 bases, with 6 bases between. The CDR3 DNA reads as TGTGCCAGTAGTAGCGGTACGAACACCGGGGAGCTGTTTTTT. Translation: CASSSGTNTGELFF.